These 24 T cell receptor beta chains originate from one sample sequenced in a study of prognosis after radiotherapy for stage I lung cancer. With two-round multiplex PCR, TCR beta CDR3 sequences were amplified from genomic DNA. Round-one PCR had primers specific to each TRBV and TRBJ gene. One entry per CDR3 protein, called by TCRdb with MiXCR from the multiplex PCR reads. Among 30,000 to 35,000 distinct CDR3 sequences listed, about half were seen once. Specimen: PBMCs, collected before or after stereotactic body radiation therapy (not recorded which). The receptors derive from a donor of 50 years or more with non-small cell lung cancer.

This clonotype was counted many times. The chain links TRBV27 to TRBJ2-1, with 11 bases lining up with TRBD1. CDR1 is MNHEY, CDR2 SMNVEV, per germline (reference sequence). V shed 2 bases and J 4 bases; nucleotides not matched to a gene: 4. The CDR3 is 16 amino acids. CDR3: CASSLGRDRGYNEQFF. CDR3 in DNA: TGTGCCAGCAGTTTAGGCCGGGACAGGGGGTACAATGAGCAGTTCTTC.

This clonotype has only one observation. V and J are TRBV5-1 and TRBJ2-2; D gene uncertain. Trimming took 0 bases from V and 7 from J, leaving 13 bases between them. CDR1 and CDR2 from the germline V gene are SGHRS and YFSETQ. CDR3 length: 15 amino acids. The CDR3 sequence: CASSLDSLWNGELFF. The CDR3 nucleotides are TGCGCCAGCAGCTTGGACTCCTTATGGAACGGGGAGCTGTTTTTT. Combining the CDR3 with reference TRBV5-1 and TRBJ2-2 gives the whole variable domain KAGVTQTPRYLIKTRGQQVTLSCSPISGHRSVSWYQQTPGQGLQFLFEYFSETQRNKGNFPGRFSGRQFSNSRSEMNVSTLELGDSALYLCASSLDSLWNGELFFGEGSRLTVL.

This clonotype is medium-sized (0.01 to 0.1%) in the sample. The chain is built from TRBV7-2 and TRBJ2-1; TRBD2 is a possible D gene (5 bases). Germline-derived CDR1 and CDR2 are SGHTA and FQGNSA. The CDR3 totals 15 residues. The V and J ends lost 5 bases and 4 bases respectively, with 15 bases between them. Here the CDR3 DNA reads TGTGCCAGCAGCGATGGCCTAACGGGATACAATGAGCAGTTCTTC. Translated, it gives CASSDGLTGYNEQFF.

The CDR3 nucleotides are TGTGCCAGCAGCGTAGGAGGAACAGGGTTAACCTACGAGCAGTACTTC. As protein: CASSVGGTGLTYEQYF. The rearrangement links TRBV9 to TRBJ2-7, with TRBD1 as a possible D gene (6 bases). The germline gives CDR1 SGDLS, CDR2 YYNGEE. This CDR3 is 16 amino acids long. V shed 0 bases and J shed 2 bases, with 15 bases lying between them.

The table lists this clonotype with a few counts. The likely explanation is a read error, given a far larger clone one base away. The chain joins TRBV6-2 or TRBV6-3 to TRBJ2-7; perhaps TRBD2 as D (6 bases). The CDR3 covers 13 residues. From germline, CDR1 is MNHEY and CDR2 SVGEGT. Trimming stripped 6 bases from V and 3 bases from J, with 12 bases between. The CDR3 DNA reads TGTGCCAGCAGCTCATCGGGGGTCTACGAGCAGTACTTC. Protein: CASSSSGVYEQYF.

This clonotype is medium-sized. The gene calls are TRBV28 and TRBJ1-6; tentative D call: TRBD1 (6 bases). V dropped 3 bases and J dropped 9 bases, with 21 bases sitting between them. This CDR3 spans 17 amino acids. Germline V lookup: CDR1 MDHEN, CDR2 SYDVKM. In DNA form, the CDR3 reads TGTGCCAGCAGTTTTCTGTCGTTCAGGGGAACGGGTTCACCCCTCCACTTT. Its protein product is CASSFLSFRGTGSPLHF.

Regarding this clonotype: Sequence at one end of the junction differs from germline and may be a read error. The gene calls are TRBV30 and TRBJ1-1; D is uncertain. Germline V gene sequence: CDR1 GTSNPN, CDR2 SVGIG (reference sequence). The CDR3 covers 13 residues. The CDR3 DNA reads as TGTGCCTGTAGCAAAGGCGGGAACACTGAATCTTTCTTT. Residues: CACSKGGNTESFF.

This chain links TRBV18 with TRBJ2-2, with 12 nucleotides matching TRBD2. V trimming: 3 bases; J trimming: 5 bases; junction bases outside the gene matches: 7. The germline gives CDR1 KGHSH, CDR2 LQKENI. The length of the CDR3 is 17 residues. CDR3 in DNA: TGTGCCAGCTCACCTAGCGGGACTAGCGGGCGGACCGGGGAGCTGTTTTTT. This translates into CASSPSGTSGRTGELFF. The entire variable domain, with the rest obtained from reference TRBV18 and TRBJ2-2, is as follows: NAGVMQNPRHLVRRRGQEARLRCSPMKGHSHVYWYRQLPEEGLKFMVYLQKENIIDESGMPKERFSAEFPKEGPSILRIQQVVRGDSAAYFCASSPSGTSGRTGELFFGEGSRLTVL.

The V and J genes are TRBV7-2 and TRBJ2-3; 11 nucleotides line up with TRBD1. The V and J ends lost 5 bases and 6 bases, in that order; junction bases with no gene match: 7. The CDR3 totals 15 residues. Germline V gene data show CDR1 as SGHTA and CDR2 as FQGNSA. The CDR3 DNA follows: TGTGCCAGCAGCCCGGACAGGGGGCTGGGTGATACGCAGTATTTT. This encodes CASSPDRGLGDTQYF.

This clonotype occurred once. This likely came from a read error, as a far larger clone is one base away. This rearrangement joins TRBV7-3 to TRBJ1-2; D uncertain. V was clipped by 5 bases and J by 7 bases, with 14 bases between them. Germline loops: CDR1 SGHTA, CDR2 FQGTGA. CDR3 length: 13 residues. CDR3 DNA sequence: TGTGCCAGCAGCGCGGGAAGTTCGGGTGGCTACACCTTC. Protein product: CASSAGSSGGYTF.

This clonotype has only a few counts. A single base is all that separates this from a far larger clone, so a read error is likely. The J gene is TRBJ1-6, the V gene TRBV6-1; no firm D call. The V end lost 7 bases, the J end lost 4 bases, and 17 bases lay between the germline ends. The CDR3 consists of 16 residues. Germline loops: CDR1 MNHNS, CDR2 SASEGT. CDR3 sequence (DNA): TGTGCCAGCATGGAGGCACAATTGAGTTATAATTCACCCCTCCACTTT. Amino acid sequence: CASMEAQLSYNSPLHF.

This clonotype was recorded at least ten times. CDR3 amino acids: CASSQEGLAGADEQFF. CDR3 sequence (DNA): TGTGCCAGCAGCCAAGAAGGACTAGCGGGAGCTGACGAGCAGTTCTTC. This chain connects TRBV4-2 to TRBJ2-1; 13 bases align to TRBD2. In germline, CDR1 is LGHNA, CDR2 YNFKEQ. After removal of 0 bases from V and 10 bases from J, the junction contained 6 bases not matched to a gene. This CDR3 contains 16 residues.

The table lists this clonotype with many counts. V gene TRBV10-3 combines with J gene TRBJ2-3; D unclear. The V and J ends lost 4 bases and 0 bases respectively, with 11 bases between them. The germline V gene has CDR1 ENHRY and CDR2 SYGVKD. CDR3 length: 15 amino acids. CDR3 loop: CAISAVSLSTDTQYF. The DNA of the CDR3 is TGTGCCATCAGTGCGGTCTCCCTTAGCACAGATACGCAGTATTTT.

By share, this clonotype ranks as medium-sized. The chain has TRBV12-3 or TRBV12-4 and TRBJ2-7; unclear D gene. V lost 3 bases to trimming and J lost 3 bases, with 3 bases between them. There are 11 residues in the CDR3. Written as DNA, the CDR3 is TGTGCCAGCAGTTTGCTCTACGAGCAGTACTTC. Amino acid sequence: CASSLLYEQYF.

As regards this clonotype: A far larger clone is only one base removed, so a read error is likely. The V and J genes are TRBV6-2 or TRBV6-3 and TRBJ2-7; no reliable D call. The ends were cut back, 11 bases at V and 5 bases at J, with 19 bases in the middle. This CDR3 region has 13 residues. The germline gives CDR1 MNHEY, CDR2 SVGEGT. CDR3: CAGIYESYDEQYF. The CDR3 DNA follows: TGTGCCGGCATTTACGAGAGCTACGACGAGCAGTACTTC.

This clonotype is termed medium-sized. J is TRBJ1-2 and V is TRBV5-1; TRBD1 aligns across 10 bases. The CDR3 consists of 14 residues. The ends lost 2 bases at V and 6 bases at J; junction bases unmatched: 4. CDR1 and CDR2 (germline): SGHRS, YFSETQ. The DNA of the CDR3 is TGCGCCAGCAGCTTCGGGACAGGGGAGGATGGCTACACCTTC. Translated: CASSFGTGEDGYTF. The entire variable domain, with the rest obtained from reference TRBV5-1 and TRBJ1-2, is as follows: KAGVTQTPRYLIKTRGQQVTLSCSPISGHRSVSWYQQTPGQGLQFLFEYFSETQRNKGNFPGRFSGRQFSNSRSEMNVSTLELGDSALYLCASSFGTGEDGYTFGSGTRLTVV.

Note on this clonotype: A much larger clonotype is one base distant, so this may be a read error. CDR3 nucleotides: TGTGCCAGCAGTTACCCCATCCTAGCGAGCCCTGACCTAGCCAAAAACATTGAGTACTTC. Amino acids: CASSYPILASPDLAKNIEYF. This chain uses TRBV6-9 with TRBJ2-4, with a weak D call TRBD2 (6 bases). The germline gives CDR1 MNHGY, CDR2 SVAAGI. The CDR3 runs to 20 residues.

This clonotype was recorded many times. CDR3 sequence: CASRGQGVGSSGANVLTF. As DNA, the CDR3 is TGTGCCAGCAGGGGACAGGGAGTGGGATCTTCTGGGGCCAACGTCCTGACTTTC. The V gene is TRBV11-3, the J gene TRBJ2-6, with 9 bases identical to TRBD1. J gave up 1 base and V 6 bases, and 10 bases lay outside the gene matches. The CDR3 has 18 amino acids. CDR1 and CDR2 (germline): SGHNT, YENEEA.

Judged by abundance, this clonotype is medium-sized. The chain joins TRBV19 to TRBJ1-2; D is undetermined. There are 13 residues in the CDR3. Germline-derived CDR1 and CDR2 are LNHDA and SQIVND (reference sequence). V was pared by 7 bases and J by 5 bases, with 14 bases between. CDR3 nucleotide sequence: TGTGCCAGTAAGGACGGGAGGCTGTATGGCTACACCTTC. This gives the protein CASKDGRLYGYTF.

This clonotype was detected many times. The chain joins TRBV2 to TRBJ2-2; D gene uncertain. The CDR3 loop spans 14 amino acids. The V end lost 7 bases, the J end lost 4 bases, and 13 bases lay between the germline ends. Germline values: CDR1 SNHLY, CDR2 FYNNEI. CDR3 amino acids: CASNSQSGTGELFF. The CDR3 DNA reads as TGTGCCAGCAACTCTCAGTCGGGCACCGGGGAGCTGTTTTTT.

This clonotype is deemed medium-sized (0.01 to 0.1%). The chain recombines TRBV7-9 with TRBJ2-2; 8 nucleotides align to TRBD2. Per the germline V gene, CDR1 is SEHNR and CDR2 is FQNEAQ (reference sequence). J lost 7 bases, V lost 0 bases, and 7 bases had no gene match. This CDR3 is 16 amino acids long. In DNA, the CDR3 is TGTGCCAGCAGCTTAGCGACTAGCGTCAGGGGCGGGGAGCTGTTTTTT. It codes for CASSLATSVRGGELFF.

This clonotype showed up many times. V gene TRBV5-4 combines with J gene TRBJ2-1, with a weak D call TRBD2 (5 bases). The ends were cut back, 3 bases at V and 6 bases at J, with 16 bases in the middle. Germline V gives CDR1 SGHNT, CDR2 YYREEE (reference sequence). The CDR3 is 15 amino acids. The CDR3 loop reads CASSSGSLAGNEQFF. CDR3 DNA sequence: TGTGCCAGCAGCTCCGGGTCTCTAGCCGGCAATGAGCAGTTCTTC.

This clonotype was picked up many times. The chain is built from TRBV2 and TRBJ2-5; TRBD2 agrees at 9 bases. The CDR3 loop spans 15 amino acids. The V and J ends lost 7 bases and 2 bases, in that order; junction bases with no gene match: 8. Germline loops: CDR1 SNHLY, CDR2 FYNNEI. The CDR3 nucleotides read TGTGCCAGCAACCTCGGCGGGAGGGGGCAAGAGACCCAGTACTTC. It codes for CASNLGGRGQETQYF.

The chain couples TRBV3-1 to TRBJ2-1, with D hard to call. From germline, CDR1 is LGHDT and CDR2 YNNKEL (reference sequence). The germline V and J ends were trimmed by 4 bases and 6 bases, with 10 bases remaining between them. This CDR3 has 13 residues. The CDR3 region has the DNA TGTGCCAGCAGCCTAAGGAGTCCCAATGAGCAGTTCTTC. Its translation: CASSLRSPNEQFF.